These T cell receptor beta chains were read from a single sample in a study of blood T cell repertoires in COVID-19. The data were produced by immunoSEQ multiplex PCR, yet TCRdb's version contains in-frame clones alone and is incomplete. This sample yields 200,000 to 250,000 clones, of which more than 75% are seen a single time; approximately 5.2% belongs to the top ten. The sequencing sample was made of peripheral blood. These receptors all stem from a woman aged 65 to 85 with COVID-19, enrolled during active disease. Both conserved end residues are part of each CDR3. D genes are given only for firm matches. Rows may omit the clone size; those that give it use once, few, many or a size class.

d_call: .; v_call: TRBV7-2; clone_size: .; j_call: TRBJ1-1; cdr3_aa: CASNLQRGATEAFF; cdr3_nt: TGTGCCAGCAACCTACAGCGTGGGGCTACTGAAGCTTTCTTT
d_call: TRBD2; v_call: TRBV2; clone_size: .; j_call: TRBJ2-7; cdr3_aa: CASSEGGGRFEQYF; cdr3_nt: TGTGCCAGCAGTGAAGGAGGCGGGAGGTTCGAGCAGTACTTC
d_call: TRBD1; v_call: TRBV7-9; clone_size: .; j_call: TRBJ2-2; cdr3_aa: CASSAGQDGGELFF; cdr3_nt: TGTGCCAGCAGCGCAGGACAGGACGGGGGGGAGCTGTTTTTT
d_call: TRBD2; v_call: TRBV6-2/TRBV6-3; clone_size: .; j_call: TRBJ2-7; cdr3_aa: CASGRTSGSLREQYF; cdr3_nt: TGTGCCAGCGGCCGGACTAGCGGGAGTCTACGCGAGCAGTACTTC
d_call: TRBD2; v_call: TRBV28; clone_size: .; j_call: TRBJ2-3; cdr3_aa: CASSTGGLSLTDTQYF; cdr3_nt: TGTGCCAGCAGTACGGGGGGACTCAGCCTCACAGATACGCAGTATTTT
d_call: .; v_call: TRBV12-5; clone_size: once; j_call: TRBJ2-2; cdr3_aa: CASGLAANTGELFF; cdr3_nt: TGTGCTAGTGGTTTGGCAGCGAACACCGGGGAGCTGTTTTTT
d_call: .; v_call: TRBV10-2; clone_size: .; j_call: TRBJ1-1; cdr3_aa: CASLTRVGGTEAFF; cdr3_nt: TGCGCCAGCCTCACCAGGGTGGGCGGCACTGAAGCTTTCTTT
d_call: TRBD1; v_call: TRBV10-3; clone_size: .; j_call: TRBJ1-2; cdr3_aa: CAITRNQQGVDGYTF; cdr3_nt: TGTGCCATCACACGGAACCAACAGGGGGTAGATGGCTACACCTTC
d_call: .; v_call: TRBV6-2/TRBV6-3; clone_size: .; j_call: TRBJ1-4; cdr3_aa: CASSYSKNRAADEKLFF; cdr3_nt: TGTGCCAGCAGTTACTCGAAAAACAGGGCGGCTGATGAAAAACTGTTTTTT
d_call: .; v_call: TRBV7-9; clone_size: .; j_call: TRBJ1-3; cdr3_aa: CASAREGLGGNTIYF; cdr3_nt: TGTGCCAGCGCCCGGGAGGGCTTAGGCGGAAACACCATATATTTT
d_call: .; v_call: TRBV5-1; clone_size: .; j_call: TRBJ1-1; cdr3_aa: CASSNLEGNTEAFF; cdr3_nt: TGCGCCAGCAGCAACCTCGAGGGGAACACTGAAGCTTTCTTT
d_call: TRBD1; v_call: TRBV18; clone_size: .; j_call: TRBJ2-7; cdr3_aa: CASSPTGVLSEQYF; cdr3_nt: TGTGCCAGCTCACCAACAGGGGTCTTGTCCGAGCAGTACTTC
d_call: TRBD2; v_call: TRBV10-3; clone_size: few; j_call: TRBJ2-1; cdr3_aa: CAISESAGLAGANEQFF; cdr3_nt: TGTGCCATCAGTGAGTCGGCGGGACTAGCGGGAGCGAATGAGCAGTTCTTC
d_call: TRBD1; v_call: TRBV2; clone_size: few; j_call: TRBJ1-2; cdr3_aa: CASSGPPGTGTYGYTF; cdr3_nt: TGTGCCAGCAGTGGGCCCCCCGGGACAGGGACCTATGGCTACACCTTC
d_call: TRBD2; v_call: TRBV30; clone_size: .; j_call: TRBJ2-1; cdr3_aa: CAWNLAGGGREQFF; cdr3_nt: TGTGCCTGGAATCTAGCGGGAGGCGGGCGTGAGCAGTTCTTC
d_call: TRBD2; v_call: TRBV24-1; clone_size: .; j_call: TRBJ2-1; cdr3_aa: CATNSGWGGNEQFF; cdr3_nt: TGTGCCACCAATAGCGGTTGGGGGGGGAATGAGCAGTTCTTC
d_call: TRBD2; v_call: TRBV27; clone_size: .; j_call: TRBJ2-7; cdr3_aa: CASSLALTSGSSEQYF; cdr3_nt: TGTGCCAGCAGTTTAGCGTTGACTAGCGGGAGCTCCGAGCAGTACTTC
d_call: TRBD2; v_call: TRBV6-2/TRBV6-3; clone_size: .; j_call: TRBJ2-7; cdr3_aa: CASSRTSGSYEQYF; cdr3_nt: TGTGCCAGCAGTCGGACTAGCGGGAGTTACGAGCAGTACTTC
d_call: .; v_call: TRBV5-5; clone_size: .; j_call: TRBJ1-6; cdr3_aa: CASSRRGYNSPLHF; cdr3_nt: TGTGCCAGCAGCCGACGGGGCTATAATTCACCCCTCCACTTT
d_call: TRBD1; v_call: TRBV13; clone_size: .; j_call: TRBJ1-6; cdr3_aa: CASSFRDSGNSPLHF; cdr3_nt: TGTGCCAGCAGCTTCCGGGACAGTGGTAATTCACCCCTCCACTTT
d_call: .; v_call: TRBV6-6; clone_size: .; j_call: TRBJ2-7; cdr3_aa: CASSYVGLPFYEQYF; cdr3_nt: TGTGCCAGCAGTTACGTGGGACTCCCCTTCTACGAGCAGTACTTC
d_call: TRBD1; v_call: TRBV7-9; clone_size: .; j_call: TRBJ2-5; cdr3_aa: CASSRTGGGHETQYF; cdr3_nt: TGTGCCAGCAGTCGTACAGGGGGCGGACATGAGACCCAGTACTTC
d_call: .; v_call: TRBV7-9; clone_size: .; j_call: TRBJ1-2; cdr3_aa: CASSLVRGVGYGYTF; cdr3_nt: TGTGCCAGCAGCTTAGTGCGGGGCGTTGGCTATGGCTACACCTTC
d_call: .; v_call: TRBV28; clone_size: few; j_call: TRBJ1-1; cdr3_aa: CASSTQEAAFF; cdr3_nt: TGTGCCAGCAGTACCCAGGAGGCAGCTTTCTTT
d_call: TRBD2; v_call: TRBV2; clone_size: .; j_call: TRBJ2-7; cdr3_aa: CASSSPGEGYEQYF; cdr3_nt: TGTGCCAGCAGCTCCCCGGGGGAGGGCTACGAGCAGTACTTC
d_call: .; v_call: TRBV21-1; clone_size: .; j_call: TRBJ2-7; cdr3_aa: CATSDRFYEQYF; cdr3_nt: TGTGCCACCTCGGACAGGTTCTACGAGCAGTACTTC
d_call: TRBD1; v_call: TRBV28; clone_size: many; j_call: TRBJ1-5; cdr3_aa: CASSNGPQGQPQHF; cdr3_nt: TGTGCCAGCAGTAACGGACCACAGGGGCAGCCCCAGCATTTT
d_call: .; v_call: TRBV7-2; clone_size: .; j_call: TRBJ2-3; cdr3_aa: CASSAGQRTDTQYF; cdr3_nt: TGTGCCAGCAGCGCGGGACAGCGCACAGATACGCAGTATTTT
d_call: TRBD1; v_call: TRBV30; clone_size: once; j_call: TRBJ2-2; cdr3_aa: CAWSAGTVTGELFF; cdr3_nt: TGTGCCTGGAGTGCCGGGACAGTGACCGGGGAGCTGTTTTTT
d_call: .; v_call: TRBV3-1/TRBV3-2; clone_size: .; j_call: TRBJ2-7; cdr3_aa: CASSHPRTAGSYEQYF; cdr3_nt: TGTGCCAGCAGCCACCCGCGGACAGCCGGATCCTACGAGCAGTACTTC
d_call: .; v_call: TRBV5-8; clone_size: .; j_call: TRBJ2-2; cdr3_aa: CASSLGVLMNTGELFF; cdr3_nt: TGTGCCAGCAGCTTGGGAGTTCTAATGAACACCGGGGAGCTGTTTTTT
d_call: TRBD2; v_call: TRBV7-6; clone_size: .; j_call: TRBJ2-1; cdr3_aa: CASSPSGRPYNEQFF; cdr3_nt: TGTGCCAGCAGTCCAAGCGGGAGACCTTACAATGAGCAGTTCTTC